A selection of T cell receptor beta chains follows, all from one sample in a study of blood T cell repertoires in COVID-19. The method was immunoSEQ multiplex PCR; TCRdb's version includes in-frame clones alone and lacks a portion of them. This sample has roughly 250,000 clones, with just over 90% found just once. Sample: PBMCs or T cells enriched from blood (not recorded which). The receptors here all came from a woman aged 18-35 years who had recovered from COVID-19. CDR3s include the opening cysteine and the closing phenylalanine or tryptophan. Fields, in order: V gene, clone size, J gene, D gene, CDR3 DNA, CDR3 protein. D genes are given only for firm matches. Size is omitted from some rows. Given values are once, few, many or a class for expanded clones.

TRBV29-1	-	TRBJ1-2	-	TGCAGCGTTCTAACTCGGGATGGCTACACCTTC	CSVLTRDGYTF
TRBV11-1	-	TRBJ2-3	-	TGTGCCAGCGGGAGAGCGGGCACAGATACGCAGTATTTT	CASGRAGTDTQYF
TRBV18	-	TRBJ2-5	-	TGTGCCAGCTCACCTGACAGAAGAGAGACCCAGTACTTC	CASSPDRRETQYF
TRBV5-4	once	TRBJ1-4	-	TGTGCCAGCAGCTTGAGTACAGGGAAGAACGCAAAACTGTTTTTT	CASSLSTGKNAKLFF
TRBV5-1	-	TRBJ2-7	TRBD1	TGCGCCAGCGGTTTGGACAGGGCAATCGACGAGCAGTACTTC	CASGLDRAIDEQYF
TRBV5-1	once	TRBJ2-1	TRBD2	TGCGCCACCTCACCCGGGACTAGCTCCAATGAGCAGTTCTTC	CATSPGTSSNEQFF
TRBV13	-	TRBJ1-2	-	TGTGCCAGCAGCACCAAGACAGTGGCCTTTTATGGCTACACCTTC	CASSTKTVAFYGYTF
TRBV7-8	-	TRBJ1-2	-	TGTGCCAGCAGCTTAGTCTCTAACTATGGCTACACCTTC	CASSLVSNYGYTF
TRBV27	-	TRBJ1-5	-	TGTGCCAGCGGGCCCAACAAGAATCAGCCCCAGCATTTT	CASGPNKNQPQHF
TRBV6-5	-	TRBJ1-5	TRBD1	TGTGCCAGCAACCTAGGGGGCGCGAGCAATCAGCCCCAGCATTTT	CASNLGGASNQPQHF
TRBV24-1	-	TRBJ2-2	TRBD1	TGTGCCACCAGGCCAGGACAGGGAAGCACCGGGGAGCTGTTTTTT	CATRPGQGSTGELFF
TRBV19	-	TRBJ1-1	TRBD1	TGTGCCAGTAGTCCACGACAGGGGGTGAACACTGAAGCTTTCTTT	CASSPRQGVNTEAFF
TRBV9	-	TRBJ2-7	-	TGTGCCAGCAGCGCGACTGGAGGGTCCCCCTACGAGCAGTACTTC	CASSATGGSPYEQYF
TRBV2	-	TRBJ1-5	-	TGTGCCAGCAATCAGGGCGACAATCAGCCCCAGCATTTT	CASNQGDNQPQHF
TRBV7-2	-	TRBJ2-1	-	TGTGCCAGCAGCCCTTACAGTAATGAGCAGTTCTTC	CASSPYSNEQFF
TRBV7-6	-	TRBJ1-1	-	TGTGCCAGCAGCTTAGGAGGACAGAACACTGAAGCTTTCTTT	CASSLGGQNTEAFF
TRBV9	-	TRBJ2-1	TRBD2	TGTGCCAGCAGCGTCCTAGGAGCGGGGGGCTACAATGAGCAGTTCTTC	CASSVLGAGGYNEQFF
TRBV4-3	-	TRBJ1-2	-	TGCGCCAGCAGCCAAGATAGATCAGGTTGGTTCGACTATGGCTACACCTTC	CASSQDRSGWFDYGYTF
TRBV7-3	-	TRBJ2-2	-	TGTGCCAGCAGCAACACCAACGGGGAGCTGTTTTTT	CASSNTNGELFF
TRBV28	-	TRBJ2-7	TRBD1	TGTGCCAGCAGTCCCGCCGGGACAGGGCCCGAGGGCTCCTACGAGCAGTACTTC	CASSPAGTGPEGSYEQYF
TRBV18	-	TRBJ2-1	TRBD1	TGTGCCAGCCCATCCGGGACAGGTAACAATGAGCAGTTCTTC	CASPSGTGNNEQFF
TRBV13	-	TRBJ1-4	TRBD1	TGTGCCAGCAGCGCCGCAGGGGGTAGTAATGAAAAACTGTTTTTT	CASSAAGGSNEKLFF
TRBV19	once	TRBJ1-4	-	TGTGCCAGTAGTATAGTCAGCAGCAGGAAACTGTTTTTT	CASSIVSSRKLFF